This T cell receptor (beta chain) originates from a study of blood T cell repertoires in COVID-19. The authors' processing: Estimation of nucleated cell counts relied on the amplification of reference gene primers. TCRdb's table, derived via immunoSEQ multiplex PCR, lists solely in-frame clones and lacks some. The DNA gave D and trimming, while V, J and clone size come from that table. The sample holds over 95,000 clones, roughly 84% seen once. Germline V gene lookup returns CDR1 MNHEY and CDR2 SVGAGI. The CDR3 is made up of 14 amino acids. V lost 6 bases, J lost 11 bases, and 15 bases stayed unmatched.

Input material: peripheral blood. The V call is TRBV6-5, the J call TRBJ2-7, with TRBD2 identical over 8 bases. The TCR originated in a man in his 70s with active or convalescent COVID-19. CDR3 sequence reads: CASSTGTSISVEYF. CDR3 nucleotides: TGTGCCAGCAGCACCGGGACTAGTATTTCGGTGGAGTACTTC.